This TCR beta chain was captured in a study of blood T cells in healthy people across ages. This clonotype was counted between two and nine times. The target antigen is unknown. Study-level results: Calculation of diversity from one million T cells yielded estimates considered to be underestimates.

The CDR3 runs to 14 residues. Germline CDR1 PRHDT, CDR2 FYEKMQ (reference sequence). The V gene end was trimmed by 10 bases and the J gene end by 0 bases; junction bases not matched to a gene: 9. Caucasian, healthy and from Russia, the donors were aged between roughly 6 and 95. Primers used in a second PCR of roughly 7 to 12 cycles were a sample-barcoded 5' primer and a J-beta primer mix. The authors tagged each cDNA molecule using a template-switch adaptor with 12 random nucleotides. TCRdb processed the 5' RACE reads anew with MiXCR; each CDR3 protein has one entry. The table has hundreds of thousands of distinct CDR3 sequences, 45% to 50% seen once.

The TCR was taken from a woman in her sixties or seventies in good health. The sample consisted of blood. This sequence joins TRBV13 and TRBJ2-7; 7 nucleotides align to TRBD2. The CDR3 here is CATQVPGGSYEQYF. CDR3 nucleotides: TGTGCCACCCAGGTACCGGGGGGCTCCTACGAGCAGTACTTC.